Given below is one TCR beta chain in context. Method: immunoSEQ multiplex PCR; TCRdb's copy keeps in-frame clones and lacks some. The sample lists over 65,000 clones, nearly 95% occurring once. The data belong to a study of shared T cell receptors in the human thymus. CDR1 and CDR2 (germline): MNHEY, SVGAGI. The CDR3 is made up of 15 amino acids. V lost 1 base and J 0 bases, leaving 9 bases between the germline ends. The receptor's source is a human donor. This chain joins TRBV6-5 and TRBJ1-1; D call uncertain. Sequencing was carried out using thymocytes. CDR3 residues: CASSYLGPMNTEAFF. The CDR3 nucleotides read TGTGCCAGCAGTTACTTGGGTCCGATGAACACTGAAGCTTTCTTT.